Listed below are T cell receptor beta chains from one sample, sequenced in a study of blood T cell repertoires in COVID-19. The assay was immunoSEQ multiplex PCR, and TCRdb's table has in-frame clones only and misses some. The sample has about 110,000 clones; around 80% are singletons. Sequenced sample: peripheral blood. The receptors originated from a man between 70 and 80 years old with active or convalescent COVID-19. The CDR3 runs from the conserved cysteine through the conserved F or W. The order of the fields is clone size, V gene, J gene, D gene, CDR3 DNA, CDR3 protein. A D gene is named only where the DNA matches it firmly. Rows may omit the clone size; those that give it use once, few, many or a size class.

>-|TRBV5-1|TRBJ2-7|-
TGCGCCAGCAGCTTGTTCTCTACCTTGAGCTACGAGCAGTACTTC
CASSLFSTLSYEQYF
>-|TRBV18|TRBJ2-7|TRBD2
TGTGCCAGCTCACAATCTAGCGGGAGCGCATCCTACGAGCAGTACTTC
CASSQSSGSASYEQYF
>-|TRBV5-6|TRBJ1-3|-
TGTGCCAGCAGCTTGGAAGGGGGTTTGGGGAGCTCTGGAAACACCATATATTTT
CASSLEGGLGSSGNTIYF
>-|TRBV30|TRBJ1-1|-
TGTGCCTGGAGTGGACACATGAACACTGAAGCTTTCTTT
CAWSGHMNTEAFF
>few|TRBV7-9|TRBJ2-7|TRBD1
TGTGCCAGCAGCTTAGAGGGGCAGGGGGACACGTACTTC
CASSLEGQGDTYF
>-|TRBV5-4|TRBJ1-6|TRBD1
TGTGCCAGGACAGGGCGGAATTCACCCCTCCACTTT
CARTGRNSPLHF
>-|TRBV14|TRBJ2-5|TRBD2
TGTGCCAGCAGCCAAGGAAGACTAGCGGGGCGGGGAGAGACCCAGTACTTC
CASSQGRLAGRGETQYF
>-|TRBV5-1|TRBJ1-1|TRBD1
TGCGCCAGCAGCGGCCGGGACAGGCCGCGAGAGACTGAAGCTTTCTTT
CASSGRDRPRETEAFF
>-|TRBV10-3|TRBJ1-1|-
TGTGCCATCAGTGAGTCGCAGGGGCCGAGGTACACTGAAGCTTTCTTT
CAISESQGPRYTEAFF
>-|TRBV24-1|TRBJ1-5|-
TGTGCCACCAGTGATCGGGGAATGATTGGCAATCAGCCCCAGCATTTT
CATSDRGMIGNQPQHF
>-|TRBV7-3|TRBJ2-1|-
TGTGCCAGCAGCTTAACGGGGGCTAGCGGTGACAATGAGCAGTTCTTC
CASSLTGASGDNEQFF
>-|TRBV5-1|TRBJ2-5|TRBD2
TGCGCCAGCAGCTCAGCGGGGGTAGGGGAGACCCAGTACTTC
CASSSAGVGETQYF
>-|TRBV2|TRBJ2-5|-
TGTGCCAGCAGTGTAGCAACAGGGCTCCAAGAGACCCAGTACTTC
CASSVATGLQETQYF
>few|TRBV27|TRBJ2-3|-
TGTGCCACCCGGGACTCCCCGGCGGGCACAGATACGCAGTATTTT
CATRDSPAGTDTQYF
>-|TRBV5-1|TRBJ1-1|-
TGCGCCAGCAGCTTGGAAGGTGAGCGGACTGAAGCTTTCTTT
CASSLEGERTEAFF
>-|TRBV7-3|TRBJ2-2|-
TGTGCCAGCAGCACCCGACAGGGAGGCGGGGAGCTGTTTTTT
CASSTRQGGGELFF
>-|TRBV28|TRBJ2-1|TRBD2
TGTGCCAGCAGCACACGACTAGCGAGCTCCTACAATGAGCAGTTCTTC
CASSTRLASSYNEQFF
>once|TRBV27|TRBJ1-1|-
TGTGCCAGCAGATCGGACAGTCGCAACACTGAAGCTTTCTTT
CASRSDSRNTEAFF
>-|TRBV7-3|TRBJ1-6|TRBD1
TGTGCCAGCGCTCCGACAGGGGCATGGAATTCACCCCTCCACTTT
CASAPTGAWNSPLHF
>-|TRBV13|TRBJ2-7|-
TGTGCCAGCGTTGGGAAGGGGCCGACCTACGAGCAGTACTTC
CASVGKGPTYEQYF
>-|TRBV27|TRBJ2-7|TRBD1
TGTGCCAGCAGTGTAGACAGGGGTGGCTACGAGCAGTACTTC
CASSVDRGGYEQYF
>-|TRBV4-1|TRBJ1-1|TRBD1
TGCGCCAGCAGCCAAGACGGGACAGAGAACACTGAAGCTTTCTTT
CASSQDGTENTEAFF
>few|TRBV7-9|TRBJ2-1|-
TGTGCCAGCAACCGGTGGGCTGAGCAGTTCTTC
CASNRWAEQFF
>-|TRBV7-2|TRBJ1-1|TRBD1
TGTGCCAGCAGCCGGGACAGGGGTGAAGCTTTCTTT
CASSRDRGEAFF
>-|TRBV3-1/TRBV3-2|TRBJ2-2|TRBD2
TGTGCCAGCGTAAGCGGGAGGTCGAACACCGGGGAGCTGTTTTTT
CASVSGRSNTGELFF
>-|TRBV15|TRBJ1-2|-
TGTGCCACCAGCACCCTGGGGATTGGCAGGGGTTACTATGGCTACACCTTC
CATSTLGIGRGYYGYTF
>-|TRBV5-6|TRBJ1-1|TRBD1
TGTGCCAGCAGCTCAGGGACAGGAAATTCGAACACTGAAGCTTTCTTT
CASSSGTGNSNTEAFF
>-|TRBV12-5|TRBJ1-1|-
TGTGCTAGTGGTTTGGGTACTTGGAACACTGAAGCTTTCTTT
CASGLGTWNTEAFF
>few|TRBV19|TRBJ2-7|-
TGTGCCAGTAGTATGGCGGCAAGTACCTACGAGCAGTACTTC
CASSMAASTYEQYF
>-|TRBV10-2|TRBJ1-2|-
TGCGCCAGCAGCGTGCCCTCTACCACAGGGAGCGGCTACACCTTC
CASSVPSTTGSGYTF